This T cell receptor (beta chain) was captured by sequencing in a study of T cell repertoires in cytomegalovirus infection. From the reads, TCRdb called clonotypes with MiXCR, one entry per CDR3 protein. The top ten clones hold around a sixth of a sample with roughly 230,000 distinct CDR3 sequences, roughly 22% of them seen once. Germline assignment: CDR1 DFQATT and CDR2 SNEGSKA (reference sequence). The CDR3 extends over 14 amino acids. V shed 1 base and J shed 0 bases, with 10 bases lying between them. This sequence originates from a human donor in good health (CMV status not recorded). Some clones in this sample may be carry-over from other donors' samples. J is TRBJ2-7 and V is TRBV20-1; D might be TRBD2 (5 bases). Sequences were obtained from CD8+ T cells from PBMCs. Here the CDR3 DNA reads TGCAGTGCTAGAGTCGGACTGTCCTCCTACGAGCAGTACTTC. Translating gives CSARVGLSSYEQYF.